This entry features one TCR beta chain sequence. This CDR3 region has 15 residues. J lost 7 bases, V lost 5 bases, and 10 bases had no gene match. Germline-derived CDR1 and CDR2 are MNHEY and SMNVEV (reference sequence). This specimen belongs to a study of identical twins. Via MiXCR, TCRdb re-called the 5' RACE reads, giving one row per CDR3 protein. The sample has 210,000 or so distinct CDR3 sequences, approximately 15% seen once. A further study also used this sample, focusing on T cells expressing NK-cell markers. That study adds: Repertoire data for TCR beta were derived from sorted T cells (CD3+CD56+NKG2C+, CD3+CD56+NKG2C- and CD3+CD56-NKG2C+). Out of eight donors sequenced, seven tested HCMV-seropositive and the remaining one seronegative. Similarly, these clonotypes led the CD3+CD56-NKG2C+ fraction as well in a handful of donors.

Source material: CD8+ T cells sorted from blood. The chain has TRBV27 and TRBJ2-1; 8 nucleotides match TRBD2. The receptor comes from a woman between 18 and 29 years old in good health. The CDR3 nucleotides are TGTGCCAGCAGTCGACGGGGACTAGAGGCGAATGAGCAGTTCTTC. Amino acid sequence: CASSRRGLEANEQFF.